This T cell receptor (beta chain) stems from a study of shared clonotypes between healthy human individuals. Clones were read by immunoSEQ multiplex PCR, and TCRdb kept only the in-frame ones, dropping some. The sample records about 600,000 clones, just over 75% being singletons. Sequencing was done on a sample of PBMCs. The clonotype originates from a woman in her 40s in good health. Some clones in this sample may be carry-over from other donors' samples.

The CDR3 DNA reads as TGTGCCAGCAGGGGAGCTGGTGAAAAACTGTTTTTT. Its protein is CASRGAGEKLFF. The chain joins TRBV6-1 to TRBJ1-4; no reliable D call. The CDR3 runs to 12 residues. CDR1 and CDR2 from the germline V gene are MNHNS and SASEGT. The V end lost 6 bases, the J end lost 7 bases, and 9 bases lay between the germline ends.